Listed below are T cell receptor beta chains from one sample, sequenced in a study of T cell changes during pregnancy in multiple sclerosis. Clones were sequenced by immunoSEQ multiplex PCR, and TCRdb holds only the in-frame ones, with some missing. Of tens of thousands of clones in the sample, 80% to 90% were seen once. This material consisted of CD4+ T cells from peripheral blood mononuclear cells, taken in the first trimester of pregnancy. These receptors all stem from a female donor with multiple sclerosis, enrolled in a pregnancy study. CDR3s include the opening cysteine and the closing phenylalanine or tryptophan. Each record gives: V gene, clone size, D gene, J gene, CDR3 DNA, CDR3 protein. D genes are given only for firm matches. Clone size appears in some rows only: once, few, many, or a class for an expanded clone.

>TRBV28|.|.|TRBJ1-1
TGTGCCAGCAGTTTAATGCTAACTGAAGCTTTCTTT
CASSLMLTEAFF
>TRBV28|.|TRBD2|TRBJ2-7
TGTGCCAGCAGCGAGAGCGGGAGTAGGCGCTACGAGCAGTACTTC
CASSESGSRRYEQYF
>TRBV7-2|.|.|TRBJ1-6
TGTGCCAGCAGCTTTTCCACGGTCTCCTATAATTCACCCCTCCACTTT
CASSFSTVSYNSPLHF
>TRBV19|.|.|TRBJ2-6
TGTGCCAGTAGTATGGCAGGGATGGGGGCCAACGTCCTGACTTTC
CASSMAGMGANVLTF
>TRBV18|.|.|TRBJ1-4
TGTGCCAGCTCCCGCGACCTTGACAGTAATGAAAAACTGTTTTTT
CASSRDLDSNEKLFF
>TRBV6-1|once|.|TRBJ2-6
TGTGCCAGCATAATAGCCAGCTCTGGGGCCAACGTCCTGACTTTC
CASIIASSGANVLTF
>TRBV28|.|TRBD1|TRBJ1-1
TGTGCCAGCAGCTTTGGGCAGGGGGCGTGGACAGCTTTCTTT
CASSFGQGAWTAFF
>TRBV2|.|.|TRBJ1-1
TGTGCCAGCAGTGGACAGGAAAACACTGAAGCTTTCTTT
CASSGQENTEAFF
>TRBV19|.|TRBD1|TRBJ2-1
TGTGCCAGTAGTCCTCACCGGGACAGGGGGAATGAGCAGTTCTTC
CASSPHRDRGNEQFF
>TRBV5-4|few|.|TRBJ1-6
TGTGCCAGCAGCCTGGTGGGGGGGACAAATTCACCCCTCCACTTT
CASSLVGGTNSPLHF
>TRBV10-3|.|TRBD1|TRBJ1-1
TGTGCCATCAGCCGACAGGGCCAGGGGACTGAAGCTTTCTTT
CAISRQGQGTEAFF
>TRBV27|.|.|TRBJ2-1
TGTGCCAGCAGTCTAGCGTACAGCTCCTACAATGAGCAGTTCTTC
CASSLAYSSYNEQFF
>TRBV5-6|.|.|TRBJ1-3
TGTGCCAGCAGCTTGACAGTCACCTCTGGAAACACCATATATTTT
CASSLTVTSGNTIYF
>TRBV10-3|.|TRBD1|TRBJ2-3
TGTGCCACTACCCCCGGGACAGGTACAGATACGCAGTATTTT
CATTPGTGTDTQYF
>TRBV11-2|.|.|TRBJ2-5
TGTGCCAGCAGCCTACAGGGCATCCAAGAGACCCAGTACTTC
CASSLQGIQETQYF
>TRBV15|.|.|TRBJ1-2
TGTGCCACCAGCAGAGGAAGTGCGGGCCAGAACCCCTATGGCTACACCTTC
CATSRGSAGQNPYGYTF
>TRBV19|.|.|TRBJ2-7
TGTGCCAGTAGTATGGGACTCAGCTCCTACGAGCAGTACTTC
CASSMGLSSYEQYF
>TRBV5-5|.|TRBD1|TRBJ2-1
TGTGCCAGCAGTCTATTGGACAGGGCAAACAATGAGCAGTTCTTC
CASSLLDRANNEQFF
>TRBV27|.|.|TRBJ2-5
TGTGCCAGCAGTCCCCGACTGGGGGGAGAGACCCAGTACTTC
CASSPRLGGETQYF
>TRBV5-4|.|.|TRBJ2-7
TGTGCCAGCAGCTTGGGAGGGCGCAGGTCCTACGAGCAGTACTTC
CASSLGGRRSYEQYF
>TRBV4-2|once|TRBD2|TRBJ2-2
TGTGCCAGCAGCCAGGAAACACTAGCGGGGACGAACACCGGGGAGCTGTTTTTT
CASSQETLAGTNTGELFF
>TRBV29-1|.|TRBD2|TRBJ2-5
TGCAGCGTGGGGAGCCTTAGCGGGGGGGAAGAGACCCAGTACTTC
CSVGSLSGGEETQYF
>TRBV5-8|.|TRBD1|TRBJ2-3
TGTGCCAGCAGCTTGGACAGGGGGCGCGACACAGATACGCAGTATTTT
CASSLDRGRDTDTQYF
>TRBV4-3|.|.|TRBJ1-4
TGCGCCAGCAGCCAAGGTCCTACCAATGAAAAACTGTTTTTT
CASSQGPTNEKLFF
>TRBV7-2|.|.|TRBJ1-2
TGTGCCAGCAGCTTAGGGTCCGCAGGGGACTATGGCTACACCTTC
CASSLGSAGDYGYTF
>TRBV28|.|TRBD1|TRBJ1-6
TGTGCCAGCAGTTTATCACAGGGGAATTCACCCCTCCACTTT
CASSLSQGNSPLHF
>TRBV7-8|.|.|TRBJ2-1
TGTGCCAGCAGCCGGATTCTAGTTGCCGCCTACAATGAGCAGTTCTTC
CASSRILVAAYNEQFF
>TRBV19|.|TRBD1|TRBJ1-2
TGTGCCAGTGAAGACAGGGCTAACTATGGCTACACCTTC
CASEDRANYGYTF
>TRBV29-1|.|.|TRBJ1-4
TGCAGCGTTGGCAATCTGGAGGGTGAAAAACTGTTTTTT
CSVGNLEGEKLFF